The entry below gives a single TCR beta chain sequence along with its context. V lost 2 bases and J lost 2, with 6 bases in between. The CDR3 length is 13 residues. CDR1 is SGHNT, CDR2 YENEEA, per germline. The data were produced by immunoSEQ multiplex PCR, yet TCRdb's version contains in-frame clones alone and is incomplete. The repertoire includes 20,000 or so clones, 90% of them detected once, and 6.9% sits in the top ten. The source of the sample is a study of T cells in localized non-small cell lung cancer. The sequence derives from a woman aged 35-70 years with stage I lung adenocarcinoma. The gene calls are TRBV11-3 and TRBJ1-2; tentatively, D is TRBD1 (6 bases). Sequencing used peripheral blood, obtained before any cancer treatment. The CDR3: CASSLQGNYGYTF. The CDR3 nucleotides read TGTGCCAGCAGCTTACAGGGGAACTATGGCTACACCTTC.